Below are 25 T cell receptor beta chains sequenced from a single sample in a study of shared clonotypes between healthy human individuals. Method: immunoSEQ multiplex PCR; TCRdb's copy keeps in-frame clones and lacks some. The data show some 1.4 million clones, with roughly 96% seen just once and approximately 1.2% held by the top ten. Sequencing was performed on naive CD4+ T cells sorted from blood. Subset here: CD45RA+ positively selected. The receptors come from a man aged 25-45 years in good health.

The V and J genes are TRBV5-3 and TRBJ1-5; no definite D call. TRBV5-3 is an ORF; its function is uncertain. The CDR3 extends over 19 amino acids. The ends were cut back, 0 bases at V and 6 bases at J, with 25 bases in the middle. The CDR3 DNA sequence: TGTGCCAGAAGCTTGGACGATGGCTCCGCCGGAATCGTTGGTCAGCCCCAGCATTTT. Translation gives CARSLDDGSAGIVGQPQHF.

The J gene is TRBJ2-1, the V gene TRBV9; 9 bases are shared with TRBD2. The junction had 9 bases not matched to a gene; V was cut back by 0 bases and J by 8 bases. Germline V gene sequence: CDR1 SGDLS, CDR2 YYNGEE. This CDR3 has 16 amino acids. The CDR3 DNA reads TGTGCCAGCAGCGTAGCTCTCGCGGGAGGGCCAGATGAGCAGTTCTTC. Translated: CASSVALAGGPDEQFF.

V gene TRBV7-3 combines with J gene TRBJ2-7; a weak D match, TRBD1 (6 bases). CDR3 length: 15 amino acids. Trimming cost V 2 bases and J 3 bases, with 14 bases left between them. CDR1 SGHTA and CDR2 FQGTGA come from the germline V gene. The DNA of the CDR3 is TGTGCCAGCAGCTTAGATCGGGACACGAACTACGAGCAGTACTTC. It yields the protein CASSLDRDTNYEQYF.

CDR3 coding DNA: TGTGCCAGCAGCGAACAGGGAAGCTCCTACGAGCAGTACTTC. Amino acid sequence: CASSEQGSSYEQYF. This chain joins TRBV6-1 and TRBJ2-7, with D perhaps matching TRBD1 (6 bases). CDR3 length equals 14 residues. CDR1 and CDR2 (germline): MNHNS, SASEGT. With 6 bases removed from V and 0 bases from J, the gap between germline ends came to 12 bases.

CDR3 residues: CASSLTQTSGGQETQYF. In nucleotides, the CDR3 is TGCGCCAGCAGCTTAACACAGACTAGCGGGGGACAAGAGACCCAGTACTTC. This chain joins TRBV5-1 and TRBJ2-5; 12 positions agree with TRBD2. The CDR3 totals 17 residues. Germline V gene data show CDR1 as SGHRS and CDR2 as YFSETQ. The ends lost 2 bases at V and 2 bases at J; junction bases unmatched: 7.

As regards this clone: The sample holds other DNA sequences that translate to the same CDR3. This rearrangement joins TRBV5-1 to TRBJ1-2, with a tentative D call TRBD1 (6 bases). The CDR3 is made up of 13 amino acids. The germline V and J ends were trimmed by 2 bases and 4 bases, with 9 bases remaining between them. From germline, CDR1 is SGHRS and CDR2 YFSETQ. CDR3 in amino acids: CASSFDRTYGYTF. In DNA, the CDR3 is TGCGCCAGCAGCTTTGACAGGACCTATGGCTACACCTTC.

The rearrangement uses TRBV7-9 and TRBJ2-3, with 15 bases aligning to TRBD2. The CDR3 totals 17 residues. Germline V gene data show CDR1 as SEHNR and CDR2 as FQNEAQ (reference sequence). V shed 5 bases, J shed 6 bases, and the junction held 9 bases outside the gene matches. The chain's CDR3 is CASSLVRGLAGGDTQYF. In nucleotides, the CDR3 is TGTGCCAGCAGCCTCGTTAGGGGACTAGCGGGAGGCGATACGCAGTATTTT.

The rearrangement uses TRBV7-8 and TRBJ2-7, with 8 bases matching TRBD1. CDR3 length equals 15 residues. With V trimmed by 4 bases and J by 3 bases, 8 bases remained unmatched. The V gene's germline CDR1 is SGHVS and CDR2 FQNEAQ. The CDR3: CASSYRTGLNYEQYF. DNA of the CDR3: TGTGCCAGCAGCTATCGGACAGGGTTGAACTACGAGCAGTACTTC. The full variable domain, in which reference TRBV7-8 and TRBJ2-7 provide the parts outside the CDR3, is GAGVSQSPRYKVAKRGQDVALRCDPISGHVSLFWYQQALGQGPEFLTYFQNEAQLDKSGLPSDRFFAERPEGSVSTLKIQRTQQEDSAVYLCASSYRTGLNYEQYFGPGTRLTVT.

The J gene is TRBJ2-7, the V gene TRBV7-8, with D possibly called TRBD1 or TRBD2 (5 bases each). Trimming shortened V by 0 bases and J by 3 bases, and 18 bases separated the two germline ends. Germline V gene lookup returns CDR1 SGHVS and CDR2 FQNEAQ. This CDR3 has 17 residues. The CDR3 DNA follows: TGTGCCAGCAGCTTAGCGCTTTTACGTGGGGGTAGCTACGAGCAGTACTTC. This gives the protein CASSLALLRGGSYEQYF. The whole variable domain, remainder taken from reference TRBV7-8 and TRBJ2-7, is GAGVSQSPRYKVAKRGQDVALRCDPISGHVSLFWYQQALGQGPEFLTYFQNEAQLDKSGLPSDRFFAERPEGSVSTLKIQRTQQEDSAVYLCASSLALLRGGSYEQYFGPGTRLTVT.

This chain links TRBV5-8 with TRBJ2-4; D may be TRBD1 (6 bases). CDR3 size: 14 residues. Trimming removed 9 bases from V and 6 bases from J, with 19 bases in between. Germline CDR1 and CDR2: SGHTS and YDEGEE. The CDR3 DNA follows: TGTGCCAACGGATCCCCCGGGACAACAAACATTCAGTACTTC. Encoded protein: CANGSPGTTNIQYF.

The genes are TRBV7-8 and TRBJ2-5; no firm D call. Germline CDR1 SGHVS, CDR2 FQNEAQ. The CDR3 runs 10 residues. With 5 bases removed from V and 4 bases from J, the gap between germline ends came to 2 bases. The CDR3 bases are TGTGCCAGCAGCCTAGAGACCCAGTACTTC. It yields the protein CASSLETQYF. The variable domain in full, with the rest retrieved from reference TRBV7-8 and TRBJ2-5, is GAGVSQSPRYKVAKRGQDVALRCDPISGHVSLFWYQQALGQGPEFLTYFQNEAQLDKSGLPSDRFFAERPEGSVSTLKIQRTQQEDSAVYLCASSLETQYFGPGTRLLVL.

The chain uses TRBV7-2 and TRBJ2-7; TRBD2 aligns across 14 bases. CDR1 and CDR2 from the germline V gene are SGHTA and FQGNSA. Unmatched junction bases numbered 6, after V lost 3 bases and J lost 5 bases. This CDR3 spans 16 amino acids. In DNA, the CDR3 is TGTGCCAGCAGCTTGGGACTAGCGGGAGAGAGGGACGAGCAGTACTTC. Amino acids: CASSLGLAGERDEQYF.

The rearrangement links TRBV7-8 to TRBJ1-2; TRBD1 is a possible D gene (6 bases). The germline gives CDR1 SGHVS, CDR2 FQNEAQ. V was shortened by 5 bases and J by 7 bases, with 20 bases between the two germline ends. This CDR3 region has 15 residues. CDR3: CASSPRPEGGLGYTF. The CDR3 DNA reads TGTGCCAGCAGCCCCCGCCCGGAAGGGGGACTTGGCTACACCTTC.

To note about this clone: The germline gene is not matched at one end of the junction; a read error may be the cause. This chain connects TRBV7-2 to TRBJ2-4, with 8 nucleotides matching TRBD2. Germline loops: CDR1 SGHTA, CDR2 FQGNSA. This CDR3 comprises 11 residues. The DNA for the CDR3 is TGTGCCAGCAGAGATCCGGGACTAGTTCGGTTC. It yields the protein CASRDPGLVRF.

The chain links TRBV6-1 to TRBJ2-2, with TRBD1 matching over 7 bases. The CDR3 consists of 15 residues. Germline V gene data show CDR1 as MNHNS and CDR2 as SASEGT. After removal of 8 bases from V and 0 bases from J, the junction contained 6 bases not matched to a gene. The CDR3 DNA reads TGTGCCAGCCGGACAGGACACGCGAACACCGGGGAGCTGTTTTTT. This translates into CASRTGHANTGELFF.

The gene calls are TRBV7-9 and TRBJ2-2; 7 positions agree with TRBD1. CDR1 is SEHNR and CDR2 is FQNEAQ in the germline V gene (reference sequence). The V and J ends lost 5 bases and 1 base, in that order; junction bases with no gene match: 10. This CDR3 contains 17 residues. The CDR3 DNA reads as TGTGCCAGCAGCCCGAGACTCCGGGACAGGAACACCGGGGAGCTGTTTTTT. Encoded protein: CASSPRLRDRNTGELFF.

The chain joins TRBV2 to TRBJ2-2; a weak D match, TRBD2 (6 bases). CDR3 length: 15 amino acids. Per the germline V gene, CDR1 is SNHLY and CDR2 is FYNNEI. V lost 6 bases to trimming and J lost 1 base, with 12 bases between them. The CDR3 sequence is CASRATGENTGELFF. As DNA, the CDR3 is TGTGCCAGCAGAGCGACGGGAGAGAACACCGGGGAGCTGTTTTTT.

The chain links TRBV4-3 to TRBJ2-2, with unresolved D. Germline V gene sequence: CDR1 LGHNA, CDR2 YSLEER. The CDR3 has 15 residues. V gave up 0 bases and J gave up 5 bases, with 10 bases separating them. This chain's CDR3 is CASSQDETRTGELFF. CDR3 DNA: TGCGCCAGCAGCCAAGATGAAACCCGTACCGGGGAGCTGTTTTTT.

The chain has TRBV18 and TRBJ2-7; tentatively, D is TRBD2 (5 bases). Trimming removed 3 bases from V and 0 bases from J, with 12 bases in between. The CDR3 is 15 residues long. From germline, CDR1 is KGHSH and CDR2 LQKENI. The CDR3 protein is CASSPGVGTSYEQYF. In nucleotides, the CDR3 is TGTGCCAGCTCACCGGGAGTGGGTACCTCCTACGAGCAGTACTTC.

CDR3 sequence (DNA): TGTGCCAGCAGTTACGGAGCTAAAACAGATACGCAGTATTTT. This codes for CASSYGAKTDTQYF. The V and J genes are TRBV6-5 and TRBJ2-3; unclear D gene. Germline V gives CDR1 MNHEY, CDR2 SVGAGI. The CDR3 runs to 14 residues. The V and J ends lost 2 bases and 3 bases respectively, with 9 bases between them.

V gene TRBV2 combines with J gene TRBJ2-7; no reliable D call. V was cut by 2 bases and J by 5 bases, with 7 bases left in between. Per germline, CDR1 SNHLY and CDR2 FYNNEI. This CDR3 spans 12 amino acids. The chain's CDR3 is CASSERRNEQYF. The CDR3 DNA is TGTGCCAGCAGTGAACGCCGGAACGAGCAGTACTTC.

The chain combines TRBV11-2 with TRBJ2-2; D gene unclear. Trimming removed 5 bases at V and 0 bases at J, with 16 bases between. The CDR3 has 17 amino acids. Germline lookup yields CDR1 SGHAT and CDR2 FQNNGV. The CDR3 region is CASSQVFLAANTGELFF. CDR3 nucleotides: TGTGCCAGCAGCCAAGTTTTCCTTGCCGCGAACACCGGGGAGCTGTTTTTT.

This clone was detected once. This chain links TRBV19 with TRBJ2-7; a weak D match, TRBD1 (7 bases). From germline, CDR1 is LNHDA and CDR2 SQIVND (reference sequence). The germline V and J ends were trimmed by 6 bases and 0 bases, with 21 bases remaining between them. The CDR3 contains 17 residues. As DNA, the CDR3 is TGTGCCAGTAGAATAACCGGGACAGATAGCGGCTCCTACGAGCAGTACTTC. It codes for CASRITGTDSGSYEQYF.

The chain carries TRBV11-1 and TRBJ2-1; D might be TRBD2 (5 bases). Trimming stripped 5 bases from V and 13 bases from J, with 15 bases between. The germline CDR1 and CDR2 sequences are SGHAT and FQDESV (reference sequence). The CDR3 covers 12 residues. The chain's CDR3 is CASSRGAKRQFF. CDR3 nucleotides: TGTGCCAGCAGCCGGGGTGCCAAACGACAGTTCTTC.

This chain joins TRBV29-1 and TRBJ2-1, with 7 bases matching TRBD2. Germline CDR1 reads SQVTM; CDR2 reads ANQGSEA. The CDR3 runs to 12 residues. V trimming: 3 bases; J trimming: 14 bases; junction bases outside the gene matches: 10. DNA for the CDR3: TGCAGCGTTGAGGGACCGGCGGGGGTAGAGTTCTTC. As protein: CSVEGPAGVEFF.